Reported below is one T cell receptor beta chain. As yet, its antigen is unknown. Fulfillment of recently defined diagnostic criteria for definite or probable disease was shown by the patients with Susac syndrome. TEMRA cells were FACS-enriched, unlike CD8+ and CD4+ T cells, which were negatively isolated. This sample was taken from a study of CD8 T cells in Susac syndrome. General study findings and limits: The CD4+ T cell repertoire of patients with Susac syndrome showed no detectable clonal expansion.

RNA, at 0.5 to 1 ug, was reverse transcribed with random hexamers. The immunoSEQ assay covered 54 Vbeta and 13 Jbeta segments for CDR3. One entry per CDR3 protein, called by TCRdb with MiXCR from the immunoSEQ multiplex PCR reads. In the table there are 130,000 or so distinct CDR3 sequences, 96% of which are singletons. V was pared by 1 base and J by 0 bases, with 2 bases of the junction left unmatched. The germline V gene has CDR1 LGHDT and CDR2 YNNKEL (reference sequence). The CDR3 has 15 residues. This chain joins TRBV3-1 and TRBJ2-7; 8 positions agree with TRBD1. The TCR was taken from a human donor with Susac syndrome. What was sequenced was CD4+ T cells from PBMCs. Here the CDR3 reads CASSQGGTGSYEQYF. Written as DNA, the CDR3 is TGTGCCAGCAGCCAAGGGGGGACAGGCTCCTACGAGCAGTACTTC.